Listed here are 17 T cell receptor beta chains from one sample, sequenced in a study of human thymus T cells. The thymus tissue came from resections taken during corrective heart surgery. Produced via immunoSEQ multiplex PCR; TCRdb's table is partial and in-frame only. The sample consists of around 130,000 clones, about 94% of them appearing once. The sample was thymus tissue. The receptors were sampled from a boy younger than two with a congenital heart defect but otherwise immunologically healthy.

This sequence joins TRBV28 and TRBJ2-7; TRBD1 aligns across 9 bases. The length of the CDR3 is 16 residues. Trimming at V came to 4 bases and at J to 3 bases, leaving 10 bases not matched to a gene. Per germline, CDR1 MDHEN and CDR2 SYDVKM. The CDR3 bases are TGTGCCAGCAGTTCCAACACGGACAGGGGTTACTACGAGCAGTACTTC. Residues: CASSSNTDRGYYEQYF.

The chain joins TRBV28 to TRBJ2-1; unclear D gene. Germline CDR1 reads MDHEN; CDR2 reads SYDVKM. Between the trimmed V and J ends, which lost 6 bases and 2 bases, there was a span of 11 bases. CDR3 length: 14 amino acids. The CDR3 reads CASRLRGPYNEQFF. As DNA, the CDR3 is TGTGCCAGCAGGCTCCGTGGGCCCTACAATGAGCAGTTCTTC.

The chain is built from TRBV7-2 and TRBJ2-1, with 8 bases that match TRBD2. The CDR3 loop spans 17 amino acids. Germline CDR1 reads SGHTA; CDR2 reads FQGNSA. Trimming at V came to 0 bases and at J to 9 bases, leaving 13 bases not matched to a gene. The CDR3 loop is CASSLAQAGALRGEQFF. DNA for the CDR3: TGTGCCAGCAGCTTAGCACAAGCGGGGGCCCTCAGGGGTGAGCAGTTCTTC.

The rearrangement uses TRBV6-5 and TRBJ2-5, with 8 bases fitting TRBD2. The CDR3 length is 16 residues. V lost 4 bases and J lost 4; bases outside the gene matches: 11. In germline, CDR1 is MNHEY, CDR2 SVGAGI. CDR3 in DNA: TGTGCCAGCAGTTTATGGCACGGGGGGGCCGGAGAGACCCAGTACTTC. It yields the protein CASSLWHGGAGETQYF.

The chain uses TRBV5-4 and TRBJ1-1; 8 bases are a match to TRBD1. J gave up 5 bases and V 0 bases, and 3 bases lay outside the gene matches. Germline CDR1 SGHNT, CDR2 YYREEE (reference sequence). This CDR3 is 14 amino acids long. The CDR3 loop is CASSLGTGGTEAFF. Here the CDR3 DNA reads TGTGCCAGCAGCTTGGGAACAGGGGGAACTGAAGCTTTCTTT.

The chain employs TRBV5-4 and TRBJ2-7, with TRBD1 matching 8 bases. The CDR3 length is 14 residues. CDR1 is SGHNT and CDR2 is YYREEE in the germline V gene (reference sequence). With 2 bases clipped from V and 2 bases from J, the junction kept 3 bases outside the gene matches. The CDR3 reads CASSFQDRAYEQYF. The CDR3 nucleotides read TGTGCCAGCAGCTTTCAGGACAGGGCCTACGAGCAGTACTTC.

This chain uses TRBV5-4 with TRBJ2-3, with 13 nucleotides matching TRBD2. In germline, CDR1 is SGHNT, CDR2 YYREEE (reference sequence). The CDR3 is 17 amino acids. Unmatched junction bases numbered 7, after V lost 4 bases and J lost 2 bases. The CDR3 loop is CASSGGTSGAATDTQYF. DNA of the CDR3: TGTGCCAGCAGCGGCGGGACTAGCGGGGCAGCCACAGATACGCAGTATTTT. The complete variable domain, with remaining parts taken from reference TRBV5-4 and TRBJ2-3, reads ETGVTQSPTHLIKTRGQQVTLRCSSQSGHNTVSWYQQALGQGPQFIFQYYREEENGRGNFPPRFSGLQFPNYSSELNVNALELDDSALYLCASSGGTSGAATDTQYFGPGTRLTVL.

The chain couples TRBV5-4 to TRBJ2-5; a possible D gene is TRBD2 (5 bases). Germline CDR1 and CDR2: SGHNT and YYREEE (reference sequence). The CDR3 contains 17 residues. V shed 3 bases and J shed 1 base, with 19 bases lying between them. The CDR3 nucleotides read TGTGCCAGCAGCTACTGGGCCGGCGAGGGCTTCCAAGAGACCCAGTACTTC. Translation gives CASSYWAGEGFQETQYF.

This sequence joins TRBV28 and TRBJ1-1; the D gene is possibly TRBD1 (5 bases). CDR1 MDHEN and CDR2 SYDVKM come from the germline V gene. Trimming pared 7 bases from V and 5 bases from J, leaving 20 bases between. This CDR3 is built from 15 residues. The CDR3 sequence is CASTAGVGARTEAFF. CDR3 nucleotides: TGTGCCAGCACCGCGGGGGTAGGGGCGCGGACTGAAGCTTTCTTT. The variable domain in full, completed from reference TRBV28 and TRBJ1-1, reads DVKVTQSSRYLVKRTGEKVFLECVQDMDHENMFWYRQDPGLGLRLIYFSYDVKMKEKGDIPEGYSVSREKKERFSLILESASTNQTSMYLCASTAGVGARTEAFFGQGTRLTVV.

The rearrangement links TRBV30 to TRBJ1-3; a weak D match, TRBD1 (6 bases). CDR3 length: 14 residues. V was clipped by 0 bases and J by 8 bases, with 14 bases between them. In germline, CDR1 is GTSNPN, CDR2 SVGIG (reference sequence). CDR3: CAWSVGGGMDTIYF. In nucleotides, the CDR3 is TGTGCCTGGAGTGTTGGAGGGGGGATGGACACCATATATTTT.

Only a few counts were recorded for this clone. The rearrangement links TRBV4-1 to TRBJ1-6; tentative D call: TRBD1 (6 bases). The CDR3 has 16 residues. Deletions cut 1 base from V and 10 bases from J, with 17 bases between. In germline, CDR1 is MGHRA, CDR2 YSYEKL. The CDR3 DNA is TGCGCCAGCAGCCAAGGGCAGGGGAGGGGTTTGTCACCCCTCCACTTT. It encodes CASSQGQGRGLSPLHF.

The V call is TRBV19, the J call TRBJ1-3, with TRBD1 identical over 7 bases. J lost 7 bases, V lost 5 bases, and 11 bases had no gene match. Germline assignment: CDR1 LNHDA and CDR2 SQIVND (reference sequence). The CDR3 spans 15 residues. The CDR3 sequence is CASSFLTGSANTIYF. The DNA of the CDR3 is TGTGCCAGTAGTTTTTTGACAGGGTCTGCGAACACCATATATTTT.

The rearrangement links TRBV6-4 to TRBJ2-7; D is possibly TRBD2 (6 bases). Deletions cut 11 bases from V and 6 bases from J, with 8 bases between. The CDR3 totals 9 residues. Germline V gives CDR1 MRHNA, CDR2 SNTAGT. In DNA form, the CDR3 reads TGTGCCCTGGGGGGCGAGCAGTACTTC. It is translated as CALGGEQYF.

The V gene is TRBV7-2, the J gene TRBJ1-1, with D tentatively TRBD1 (6 bases). Germline loops: CDR1 SGHTA, CDR2 FQGNSA. The CDR3 is 13 residues long. V lost 1 base and J lost 9, with 12 bases in between. This chain's CDR3 is CASSLVGQGKAFF. The CDR3 nucleotides are TGTGCCAGCAGCTTAGTAGGGCAGGGGAAAGCTTTCTTT. Full variable domain (outside the CDR3, taken from reference TRBV7-2 and TRBJ1-1): GAGVSQSPSNKVTEKGKDVELRCDPISGHTALYWYRQSLGQGLEFLIYFQGNSAPDKSGLPSDRFSAERTGGSVSTLTIQRTQQEDSAVYLCASSLVGQGKAFFGQGTRLTVV.

The chain has TRBV5-1 and TRBJ1-6, with a possible D match to TRBD1 (6 bases). Germline CDR1 reads SGHRS; CDR2 reads YFSETQ. Trimming stripped 1 base from V and 10 bases from J, with 15 bases between. The CDR3 covers 15 residues. The CDR3 DNA is TGCGCCAGCAGCTTGCGCGGGACACGGAACTCACCCCTCCACTTT. It yields the protein CASSLRGTRNSPLHF.

The gene calls are TRBV6-5 and TRBJ2-2, with 7 bases identical to TRBD2. Trimming took 2 bases from V and 0 from J; bases not matched to a gene: 3. This CDR3 spans 16 amino acids. Germline loops: CDR1 MNHEY, CDR2 SVGAGI. CDR3 DNA: TGTGCCAGCAGTTACGGGCTAGCGGCGAACACCGGGGAGCTGTTTTTT. Its translation is CASSYGLAANTGELFF.

The gene calls are TRBV4-3 and TRBJ1-1; no clear D. Germline assignment: CDR1 LGHNA and CDR2 YSLEER. The CDR3 has 13 amino acids. V lost 6 bases and J lost 1, with 9 bases in between. CDR3 protein: CASSPTTNTEAFF. CDR3 sequence (DNA): TGCGCCAGCAGTCCGACCACGAACACTGAAGCTTTCTTT.